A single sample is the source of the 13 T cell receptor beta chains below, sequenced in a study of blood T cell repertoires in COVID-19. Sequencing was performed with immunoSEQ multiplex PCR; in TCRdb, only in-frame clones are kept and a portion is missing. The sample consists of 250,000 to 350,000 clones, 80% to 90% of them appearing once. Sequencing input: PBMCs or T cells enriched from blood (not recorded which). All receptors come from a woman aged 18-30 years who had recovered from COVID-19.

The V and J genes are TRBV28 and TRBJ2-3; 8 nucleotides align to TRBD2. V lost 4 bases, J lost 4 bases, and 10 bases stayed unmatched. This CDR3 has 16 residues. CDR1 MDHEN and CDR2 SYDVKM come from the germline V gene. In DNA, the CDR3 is TGTGCCAGCAGTTCCTCAGGGCGGGAGGACTCAGATACGCAGTATTTT. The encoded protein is CASSSSGREDSDTQYF.

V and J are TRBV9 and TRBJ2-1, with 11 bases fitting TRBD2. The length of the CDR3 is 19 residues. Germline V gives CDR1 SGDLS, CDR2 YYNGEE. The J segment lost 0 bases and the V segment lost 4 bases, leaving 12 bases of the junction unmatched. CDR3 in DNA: TGTGCCAGCAGCTTCCCGGGACTAGCGGCAGGGAGCTCCTACAATGAGCAGTTCTTC. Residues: CASSFPGLAAGSSYNEQFF.

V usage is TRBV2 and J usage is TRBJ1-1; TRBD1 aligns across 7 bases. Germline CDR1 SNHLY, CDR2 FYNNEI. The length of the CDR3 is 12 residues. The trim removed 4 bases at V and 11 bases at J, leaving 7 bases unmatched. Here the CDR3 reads CASSGQTGRAFF. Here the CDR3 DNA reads TGTGCCAGCAGTGGCCAGACAGGGAGGGCTTTCTTT.

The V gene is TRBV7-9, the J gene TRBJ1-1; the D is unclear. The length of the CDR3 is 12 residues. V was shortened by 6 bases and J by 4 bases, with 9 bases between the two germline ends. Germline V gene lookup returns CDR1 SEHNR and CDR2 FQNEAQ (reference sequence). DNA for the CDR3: TGTGCCAGCAGGCCCTCGGGCACTGAAGCTTTCTTT. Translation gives CASRPSGTEAFF.

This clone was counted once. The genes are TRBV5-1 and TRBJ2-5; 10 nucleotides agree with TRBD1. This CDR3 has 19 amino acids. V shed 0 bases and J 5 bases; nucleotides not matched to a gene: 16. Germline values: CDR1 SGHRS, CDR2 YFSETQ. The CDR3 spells CASSLDPLGQGGVLETQYF. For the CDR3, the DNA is TGCGCCAGCAGCTTGGATCCCCTAGGACAGGGGGGCGTTTTGGAGACCCAGTACTTC. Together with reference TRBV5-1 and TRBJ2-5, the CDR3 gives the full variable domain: KAGVTQTPRYLIKTRGQQVTLSCSPISGHRSVSWYQQTPGQGLQFLFEYFSETQRNKGNFPGRFSGRQFSNSRSEMNVSTLELGDSALYLCASSLDPLGQGGVLETQYFGPGTRLLVL.

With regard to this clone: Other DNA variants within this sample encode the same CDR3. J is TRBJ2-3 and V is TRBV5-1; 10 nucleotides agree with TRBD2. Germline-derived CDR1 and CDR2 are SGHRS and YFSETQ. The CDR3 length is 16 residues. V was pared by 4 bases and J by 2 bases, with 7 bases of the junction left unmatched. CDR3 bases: TGCGCCAGCAGCGGGAGACTAGCGGGTAACACAGATACGCAGTATTTT. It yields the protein CASSGRLAGNTDTQYF.

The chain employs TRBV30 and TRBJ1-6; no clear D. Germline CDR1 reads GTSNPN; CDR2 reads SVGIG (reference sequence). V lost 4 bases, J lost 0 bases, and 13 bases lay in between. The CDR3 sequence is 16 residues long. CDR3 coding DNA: TGTGCCTGGACCCAGCGGGGATTCTCCTATAATTCACCCCTCCACTTT. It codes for CAWTQRGFSYNSPLHF. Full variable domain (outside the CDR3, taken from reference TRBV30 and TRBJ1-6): SQTIHQWPATLVQPVGSPLSLECTVEGTSNPNLYWYRQAAGRGLQLLFYSVGIGQISSEVPQNLSASRPQDRQFILSSKKLLLSDSGFYLCAWTQRGFSYNSPLHFGNGTRLTVT.

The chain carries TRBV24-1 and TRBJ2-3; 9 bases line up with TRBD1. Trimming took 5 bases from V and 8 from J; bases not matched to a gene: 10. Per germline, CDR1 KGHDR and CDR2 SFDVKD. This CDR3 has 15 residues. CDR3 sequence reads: CATSVGQGRVGTQYF. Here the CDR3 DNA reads TGTGCCACCAGTGTTGGACAGGGGCGCGTCGGTACGCAGTATTTT.

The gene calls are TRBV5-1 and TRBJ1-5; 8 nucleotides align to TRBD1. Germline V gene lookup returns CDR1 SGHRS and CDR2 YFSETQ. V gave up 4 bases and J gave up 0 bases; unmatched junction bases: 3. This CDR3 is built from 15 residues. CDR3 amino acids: CASSPGGISNQPQHF. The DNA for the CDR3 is TGCGCCAGCAGCCCAGGGGGCATTAGCAATCAGCCCCAGCATTTT.

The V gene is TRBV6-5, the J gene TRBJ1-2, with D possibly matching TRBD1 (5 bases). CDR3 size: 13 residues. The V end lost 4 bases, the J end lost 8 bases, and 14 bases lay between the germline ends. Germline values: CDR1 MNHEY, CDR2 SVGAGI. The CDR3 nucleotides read TGTGCCAGCAGTTGGGGCCCCCAATCGGGCTACACCTTC. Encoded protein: CASSWGPQSGYTF.

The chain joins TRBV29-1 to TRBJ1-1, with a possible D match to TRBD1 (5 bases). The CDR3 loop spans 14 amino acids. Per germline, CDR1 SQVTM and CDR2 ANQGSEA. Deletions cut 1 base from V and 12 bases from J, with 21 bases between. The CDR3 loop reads CSVEGLTGRGRSFF. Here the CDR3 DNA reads TGCAGCGTTGAAGGGCTGACTGGAAGGGGAAGGTCTTTCTTT.

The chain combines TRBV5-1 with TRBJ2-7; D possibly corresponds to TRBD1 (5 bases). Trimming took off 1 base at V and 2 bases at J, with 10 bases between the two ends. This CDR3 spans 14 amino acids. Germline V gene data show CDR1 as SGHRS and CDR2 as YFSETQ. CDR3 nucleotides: TGCGCCAGCAGCTTGAGTGACAGCACCTACGAGCAGTACTTC. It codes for CASSLSDSTYEQYF.

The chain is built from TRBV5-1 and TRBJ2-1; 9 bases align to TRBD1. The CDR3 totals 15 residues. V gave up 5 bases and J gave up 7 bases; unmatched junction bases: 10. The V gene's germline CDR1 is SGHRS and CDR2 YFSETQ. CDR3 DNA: TGCGCCAGCAGGTATCTGGGACAGGGTAGGAATGAGCAGTTCTTC. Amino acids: CASRYLGQGRNEQFF.